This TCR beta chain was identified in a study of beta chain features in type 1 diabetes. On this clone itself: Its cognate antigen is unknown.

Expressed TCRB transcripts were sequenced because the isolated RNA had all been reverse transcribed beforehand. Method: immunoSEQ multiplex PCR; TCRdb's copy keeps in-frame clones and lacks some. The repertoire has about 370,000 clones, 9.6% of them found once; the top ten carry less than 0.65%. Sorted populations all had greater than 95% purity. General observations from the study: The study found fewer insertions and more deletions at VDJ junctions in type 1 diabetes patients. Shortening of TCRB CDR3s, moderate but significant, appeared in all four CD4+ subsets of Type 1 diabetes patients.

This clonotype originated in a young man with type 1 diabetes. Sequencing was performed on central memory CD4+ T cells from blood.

CDR3 DNA sequence: TGCGCCAGCAGCTTATTGGGGGACAGGGGGGAGACCCAGTACTTC. This translates into CASSLLGDRGETQYF. The V call is TRBV5-1, the J call TRBJ2-5; 11 bases map to TRBD1. Unmatched junction bases numbered 5, after V lost 2 bases and J lost 5 bases. CDR3 length: 15 amino acids. Germline CDR1 SGHRS, CDR2 YFSETQ.